The 9 T cell receptor beta chains given below trace back to one sample, sequenced in a study of CD8 T cells in Susac syndrome. The RNA, about 0.5 to 1 ug, was put through reverse transcription using random hexamers. TCRdb recomputed calls from the immunoSEQ multiplex PCR reads with MiXCR, one row per CDR3 protein. This sample yields some 200,000 distinct CDR3 sequences, of which roughly 96% are seen a single time; approximately 0.097% belongs to the top ten. Sequencing was performed on CD4+ T cells from PBMCs. Receptor source: a human donor with multiple sclerosis.

CDR3: CASTPRMRTDTQYF. The CDR3 DNA reads as TGTGCCAGCACCCCCCGAATGCGCACAGATACGCAGTATTTT. The V call is TRBV2, the J call TRBJ2-3; D unclear. The V gene's germline CDR1 is SNHLY and CDR2 FYNNEI. This CDR3 is 14 amino acids long. V shed 7 bases and J shed 1 base, with 12 bases lying between them.

The V and J genes are TRBV30 and TRBJ1-5; D unresolved. The CDR3 loop spans 12 amino acids. Germline-derived CDR1 and CDR2 are GTSNPN and SVGIG (reference sequence). Trimming took 2 bases from V and 5 from J, leaving 7 bases between them. The DNA for the CDR3 is TGTGCCTGGAGTCCCCAAGATCAGCCCCAGCATTTT. It yields the protein CAWSPQDQPQHF.

The J gene is TRBJ2-7, the V gene TRBV7-3, with a tentative D call TRBD2 (5 bases). The V and J ends lost 3 bases and 4 bases respectively, with 13 bases between them. This CDR3 spans 14 amino acids. CDR1 is SGHTA, CDR2 FQGTGA, per germline. CDR3 coding DNA: TGTGCCAGCAGCTTCGGACTCGTCCCTTACGAGCAGTACTTC. It codes for CASSFGLVPYEQYF.

The chain links TRBV4-2 to TRBJ2-1; 8 positions match TRBD2. This CDR3 region has 16 residues. Germline V gene sequence: CDR1 LGHNA, CDR2 YNFKEQ. Trimming removed 4 bases from V and 9 bases from J; junction bases left unmatched: 14. The DNA of the CDR3 is TGTGCCAGCAGCCCCCCGGGAGGGGGGAGGGAAGGTGAGCAGTTCTTC. It is translated as CASSPPGGGREGEQFF.

V and J are TRBV20-1 and TRBJ2-1; D gene uncertain. V was shortened by 3 bases and J by 3 bases, with 6 bases between the two germline ends. Germline-derived CDR1 and CDR2 are DFQATT and SNEGSKA (reference sequence). The CDR3 extends over 12 amino acids. CDR3 DNA: TGCAGTGCTAGTGAAGACTACAATGAGCAGTTCTTC. Translation gives CSASEDYNEQFF.

This chain connects TRBV29-1 to TRBJ1-1, with D possibly matching TRBD1 (5 bases). The CDR3 contains 13 residues. The germline gives CDR1 SQVTM, CDR2 ANQGSEA. V was cut by 0 bases and J by 1 base, with 6 bases left in between. CDR3 residues: CSVEEQANTEAFF. CDR3 bases: TGCAGCGTTGAAGAACAGGCGAACACTGAAGCTTTCTTT. The full variable domain, completed using reference TRBV29-1 and TRBJ1-1, is SAVISQKPSRDICQRGTSLTIQCQVDSQVTMMFWYRQQPGQSLTLIATANQGSEATYESGFVIDKFPISRPNLTFSTLTVSNMSPEDSSIYLCSVEEQANTEAFFGQGTRLTVV.

This chain uses TRBV30 with TRBJ1-1; no reliable D call. This CDR3 has 12 amino acids. CDR1 GTSNPN and CDR2 SVGIG come from the germline V gene (reference sequence). V was pared by 4 bases and J by 0 bases, with 6 bases between. CDR3 region: CAWNRLNTEAFF. The DNA for the CDR3 is TGTGCCTGGAACCGCCTGAACACTGAAGCTTTCTTT. Combining the CDR3 with reference TRBV30 and TRBJ1-1 gives the whole variable domain SQTIHQWPATLVQPVGSPLSLECTVEGTSNPNLYWYRQAAGRGLQLLFYSVGIGQISSEVPQNLSASRPQDRQFILSSKKLLLSDSGFYLCAWNRLNTEAFFGQGTRLTVV.

This chain uses TRBV20-1 with TRBJ2-5; perhaps TRBD2 as D (5 bases). Trimming cost V 5 bases and J 3 bases, with 10 bases left between them. Germline assignment: CDR1 DFQATT and CDR2 SNEGSKA (reference sequence). The CDR3 has 12 amino acids. The CDR3 here is CSAEDWEETQYF. The CDR3, as DNA: TGCAGTGCTGAGGACTGGGAAGAGACCCAGTACTTC.

The rearrangement uses TRBV2 and TRBJ1-1; 8 positions match TRBD1. J gave up 5 bases and V 4 bases, and 3 bases lay outside the gene matches. CDR3 length: 13 amino acids. Germline CDR1 SNHLY, CDR2 FYNNEI. The CDR3 coding sequence is TGTGCCAGCAGTGCGACAGGGGAGACTGAAGCTTTCTTT. Protein: CASSATGETEAFF. The complete variable domain, with remaining parts taken from reference TRBV2 and TRBJ1-1, reads EPEVTQTPSHQVTQMGQEVILRCVPISNHLYFYWYRQILGQKVEFLVSFYNNEISEKSEIFDDQFSVERPDGSNFTLKIRSTKLEDSAMYFCASSATGETEAFFGQGTRLTVV.